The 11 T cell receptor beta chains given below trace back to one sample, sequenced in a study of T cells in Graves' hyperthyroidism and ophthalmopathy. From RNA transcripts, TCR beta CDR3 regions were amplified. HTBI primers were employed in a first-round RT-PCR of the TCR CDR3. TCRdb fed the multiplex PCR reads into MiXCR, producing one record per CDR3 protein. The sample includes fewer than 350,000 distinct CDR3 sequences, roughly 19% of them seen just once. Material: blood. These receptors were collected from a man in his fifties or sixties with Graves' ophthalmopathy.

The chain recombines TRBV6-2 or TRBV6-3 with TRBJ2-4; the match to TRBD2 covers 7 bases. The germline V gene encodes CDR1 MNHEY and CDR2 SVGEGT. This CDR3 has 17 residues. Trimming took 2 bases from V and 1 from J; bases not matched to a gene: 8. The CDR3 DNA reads TGTGCCAGCAGTTACCTTGGGGGAGGGATTGCCAAAAACATTCAGTACTTC. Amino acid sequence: CASSYLGGGIAKNIQYF.

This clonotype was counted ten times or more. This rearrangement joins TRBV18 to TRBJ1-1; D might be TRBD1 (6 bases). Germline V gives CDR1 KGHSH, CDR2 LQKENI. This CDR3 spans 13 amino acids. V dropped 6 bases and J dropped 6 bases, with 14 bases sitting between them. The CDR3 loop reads CASSQDEGAEAFF. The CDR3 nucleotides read TGTGCCAGCTCTCAGGACGAGGGGGCTGAAGCTTTCTTT.

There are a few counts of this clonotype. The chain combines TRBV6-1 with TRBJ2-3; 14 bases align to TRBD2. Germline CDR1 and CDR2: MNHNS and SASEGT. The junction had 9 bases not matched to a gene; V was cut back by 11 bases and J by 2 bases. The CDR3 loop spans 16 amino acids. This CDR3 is CAGTSGRSGATDTQYF. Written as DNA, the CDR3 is TGTGCCGGGACTAGCGGGAGAAGCGGGGCCACAGATACGCAGTATTTT.

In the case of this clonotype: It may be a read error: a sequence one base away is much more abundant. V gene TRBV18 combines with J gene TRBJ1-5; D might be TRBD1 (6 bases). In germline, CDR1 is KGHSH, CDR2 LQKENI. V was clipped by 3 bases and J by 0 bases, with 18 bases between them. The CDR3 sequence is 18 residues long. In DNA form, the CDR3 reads TGTGCCAGCTCACCCACCGAGACAGGCTCATATAGCAATCAGCCCCAGCATTTT. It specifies CASSPTETGSYSNQPQHF.

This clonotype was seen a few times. The CDR3 reads CASSQDVAGRPFF. As DNA, the CDR3 is TGTGCCAGCAGCCAAGATGTTGCGGGCCGTCCGTTCTTC. The V call is TRBV3-1, the J call TRBJ2-1; maybe TRBD2 (5 bases). V lost 0 bases and J 15 bases, leaving 15 bases between the germline ends. The CDR3 runs 13 residues. Germline CDR1 is LGHDT and CDR2 is YNNKEL (reference sequence).

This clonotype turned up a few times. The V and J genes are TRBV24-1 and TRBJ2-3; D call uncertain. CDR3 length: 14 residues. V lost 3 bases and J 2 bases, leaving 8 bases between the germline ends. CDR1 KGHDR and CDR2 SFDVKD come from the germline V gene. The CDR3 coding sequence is TGTGCCACCAGTGATATACAGCTCACAGATACGCAGTATTTT. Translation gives CATSDIQLTDTQYF.

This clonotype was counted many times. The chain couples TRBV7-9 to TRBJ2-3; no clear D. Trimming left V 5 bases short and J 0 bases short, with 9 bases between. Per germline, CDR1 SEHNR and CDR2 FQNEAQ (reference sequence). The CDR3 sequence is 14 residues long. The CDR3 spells CASSPTGSTDTQYF. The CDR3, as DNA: TGTGCCAGCAGCCCGACGGGTAGCACAGATACGCAGTATTTT.

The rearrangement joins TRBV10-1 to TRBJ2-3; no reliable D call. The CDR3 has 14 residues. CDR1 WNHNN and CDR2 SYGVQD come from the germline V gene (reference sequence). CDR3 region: CTPRQGYRTDTQYF. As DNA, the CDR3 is TGCACACCTCGTCAAGGATACCGCACAGATACGCAGTATTTT.

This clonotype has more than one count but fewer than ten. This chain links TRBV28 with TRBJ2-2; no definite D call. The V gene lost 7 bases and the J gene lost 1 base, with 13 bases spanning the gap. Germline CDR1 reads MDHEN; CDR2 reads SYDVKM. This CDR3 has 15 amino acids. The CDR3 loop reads CASNPSIGNTGELFF. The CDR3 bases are TGTGCCAGCAACCCAAGTATAGGGAACACCGGGGAGCTGTTTTTT.

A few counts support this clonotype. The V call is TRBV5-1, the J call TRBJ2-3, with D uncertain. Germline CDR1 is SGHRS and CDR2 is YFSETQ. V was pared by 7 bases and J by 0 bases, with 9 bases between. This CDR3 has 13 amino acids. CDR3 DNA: TGCGCCAGCGGTCCAGGTAGCACAGATACGCAGTATTTT. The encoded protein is CASGPGSTDTQYF.

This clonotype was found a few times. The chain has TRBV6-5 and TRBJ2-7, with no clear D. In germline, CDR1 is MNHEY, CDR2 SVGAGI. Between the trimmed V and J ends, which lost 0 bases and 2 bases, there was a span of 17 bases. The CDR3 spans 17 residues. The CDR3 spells CASSYSKSGTLTYEQYF. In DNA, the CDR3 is TGTGCCAGCAGTTACTCGAAAAGTGGCACCTTGACCTACGAGCAGTACTTC.